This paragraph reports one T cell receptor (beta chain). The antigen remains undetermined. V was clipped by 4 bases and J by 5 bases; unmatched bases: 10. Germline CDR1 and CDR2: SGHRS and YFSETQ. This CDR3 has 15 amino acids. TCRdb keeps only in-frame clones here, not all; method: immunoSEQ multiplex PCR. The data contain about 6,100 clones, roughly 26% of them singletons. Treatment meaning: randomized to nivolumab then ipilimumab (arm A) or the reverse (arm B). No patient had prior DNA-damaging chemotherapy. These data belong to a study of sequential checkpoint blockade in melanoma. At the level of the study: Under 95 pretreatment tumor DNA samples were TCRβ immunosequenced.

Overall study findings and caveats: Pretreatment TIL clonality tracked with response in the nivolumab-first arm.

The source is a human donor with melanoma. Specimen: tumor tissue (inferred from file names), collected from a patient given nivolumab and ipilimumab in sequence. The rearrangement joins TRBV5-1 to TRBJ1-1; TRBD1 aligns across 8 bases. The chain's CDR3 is CASSPEGQVKTEAFF. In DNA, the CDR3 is TGCGCCAGCAGCCCCGAGGGACAGGTAAAAACTGAAGCTTTCTTT.